This T cell receptor (beta chain) is drawn from a study of blood T cells in healthy people across ages. Study findings and constraints: Compared with aged donors, long-lived donors showed fewer expanded clones, suggesting selection.

Total RNA was extracted at no less than 6 micrograms per sample. A second 7 to 11 cycle PCR used barcoded and J-beta primers. MiXCR, run by TCRdb on the 5' RACE reads, gives a single entry per CDR3 protein. The data hold approximately 1,100,000 distinct CDR3 sequences, with 40% to 45% observed a single time. Germline loops: CDR1 SGHAT, CDR2 FQNNGV. J gave up 11 bases and V 6 bases, and 17 bases lay outside the gene matches. The CDR3 runs 16 residues. About this clonotype: The antigen is not known.

This chain joins TRBV11-2 and TRBJ2-5; TRBD2 aligns across 11 bases. The specimen sequenced was blood. The sequence was collected from an older woman in good health. CDR3 amino acids: CASRLGLADNLNEQYF. The DNA for the CDR3 is TGTGCCAGCAGACTGGGACTAGCGGACAACCTTAATGAGCAGTACTTC.